This TCR beta chain was profiled in a study of blood T cell repertoires in COVID-19. Whole-study context: From the United States, Italy and Spain came samples of acute and convalescent COVID-19.

The repertoire was sequenced with immunoSEQ multiplex PCR; TCRdb's copy has only in-frame clones and lacks some. The table has about 230,000 clones, roughly 76% seen once. Only one count was recorded for this clone. The V gene's germline CDR1 is SGHTA and CDR2 FQGNSA. V shed 6 bases, J shed 3 bases, and the junction held 11 bases outside the gene matches. This CDR3 spans 15 amino acids. The chain joins TRBV7-2 to TRBJ2-7; 7 positions match TRBD2. The material sequenced was peripheral blood. The source is a woman of 80 years or more with COVID-19, enrolled during active disease. CDR3 sequence reads: CASSVAGGGFYEQYF. CDR3 in DNA: TGTGCCAGCAGTGTCGCCGGCGGGGGATTCTACGAGCAGTACTTC.